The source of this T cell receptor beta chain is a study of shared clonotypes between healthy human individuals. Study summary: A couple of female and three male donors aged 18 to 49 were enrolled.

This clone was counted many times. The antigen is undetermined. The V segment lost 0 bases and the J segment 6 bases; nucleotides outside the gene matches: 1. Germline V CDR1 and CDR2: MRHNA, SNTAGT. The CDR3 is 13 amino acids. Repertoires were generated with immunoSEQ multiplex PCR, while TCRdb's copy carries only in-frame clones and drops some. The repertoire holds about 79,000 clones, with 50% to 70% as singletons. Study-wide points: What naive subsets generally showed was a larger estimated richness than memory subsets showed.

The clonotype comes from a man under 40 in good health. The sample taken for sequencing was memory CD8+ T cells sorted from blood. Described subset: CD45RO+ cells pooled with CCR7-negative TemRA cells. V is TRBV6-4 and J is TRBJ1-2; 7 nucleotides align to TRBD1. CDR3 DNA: TGTGCCAGCAGTGACTCGACAGGGAATGGCTACACCTTC. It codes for CASSDSTGNGYTF.